Listed below are T cell receptor beta chains from one sample, sequenced in a study of cytomegalovirus exposure and HLA in healthy donors. Measured with immunoSEQ multiplex PCR; TCRdb has only the in-frame clones, and not every one. In the table there are some 200,000 clones, 10% to 15% of which are singletons. Source material: PBMCs. The receptors shown here come from a man aged 50 to 59 in good health and CMV-seropositive. The CDR3 runs from the conserved cysteine through the conserved F or W. The order of the fields is V gene, J gene, D gene, clone size, CDR3 DNA, CDR3 protein. D genes are given only for firm matches. The listing skips clone size in some rows; elsewhere it reads once, few, many or a size class.

V: TRBV18; J: TRBJ1-5; D: .; size: .; DNA: TGTGCCAGCTCCACCTACGGGAGCCAGCCCCAGCATTTT; CDR3: CASSTYGSQPQHF
V: TRBV28; J: TRBJ1-5; D: TRBD1; size: .; DNA: TGTGCCAGCAGTCAGGGACAGGTCAGCAATCAGCCCCAGCATTTT; CDR3: CASSQGQVSNQPQHF
V: TRBV19; J: TRBJ2-3; D: TRBD2; size: few; DNA: TGTGCCAGTAGTTCCGGGACTAGCGGGGTTACAGATACGCAGTATTTT; CDR3: CASSSGTSGVTDTQYF
V: TRBV5-1; J: TRBJ2-1; D: TRBD1; size: .; DNA: TGCGCCAGCAGCTCCGACAGGGGATCCTACAATGAGCAGTTCTTC; CDR3: CASSSDRGSYNEQFF
V: TRBV7-6; J: TRBJ2-2; D: .; size: few; DNA: TGTGCCAGCAGCTTAGGTACCGGGTCCGGGGAGCTGTTTTTT; CDR3: CASSLGTGSGELFF
V: TRBV11-3; J: TRBJ2-7; D: .; size: .; DNA: TGTGCCAGCAGCTTAGATTCTCTGAGTGCCGGCTACGAGCAGTACTTC; CDR3: CASSLDSLSAGYEQYF
V: TRBV30; J: TRBJ2-2; D: .; size: few; DNA: TGTGCCTGGAGTGTACTTCGTCAGGGGGGCACCGGGGAGCTGTTTTTT; CDR3: CAWSVLRQGGTGELFF
V: TRBV5-8; J: TRBJ1-5; D: .; size: few; DNA: TGTGCCAGCAGCTTGGGGGCAGGGTATCAGCCCCAGCATTTT; CDR3: CASSLGAGYQPQHF
V: TRBV4-3; J: TRBJ1-2; D: TRBD1; size: .; DNA: TGCGCCAGCAGCCCCCGACAGGGTGATGGCTACACCTTC; CDR3: CASSPRQGDGYTF
V: TRBV7-2; J: TRBJ1-2; D: .; size: .; DNA: TGTGCCAGCACGCGGGGGGGCCTCTTTAACTATGGCTACACCTTC; CDR3: CASTRGGLFNYGYTF
V: TRBV6-5; J: TRBJ2-7; D: .; size: .; DNA: TGTGCCAGCAGTTACGGAGGAGGGTCCCCCTACGAGCAGTACTTC; CDR3: CASSYGGGSPYEQYF
V: TRBV27; J: TRBJ2-7; D: .; size: many; DNA: TGTGCCAGCAGGGAAGGGGCAGGCGAGCAGTACTTC; CDR3: CASREGAGEQYF
V: TRBV5-5; J: TRBJ2-2; D: TRBD1; size: few; DNA: TGTGCCAGCAGCTTGGGGGACAGGGTGGTCGGGGAGCTGTTTTTT; CDR3: CASSLGDRVVGELFF
V: TRBV19; J: TRBJ2-5; D: TRBD2; size: few; DNA: TGTGCCACCGGACTAGCGGGGGTTGAGACCCAGTACTTC; CDR3: CATGLAGVETQYF
V: TRBV5-4; J: TRBJ1-5; D: TRBD1; size: .; DNA: TGTGCCAGCAGCTCCTCAGGGGGAAATCAGCCCCAGCATTTT; CDR3: CASSSSGGNQPQHF
V: TRBV25-1; J: TRBJ2-2; D: TRBD1; size: few; DNA: TGTGCCAGCACAGCACAGGGGGCGTGGTCCGGGGAGCTGTTTTTT; CDR3: CASTAQGAWSGELFF
V: TRBV6-5; J: TRBJ1-6; D: .; size: .; DNA: TGTGCCAGCAGTTACAGGTTCCGGCGGGATGGTTCACCCCTCCACTTT; CDR3: CASSYRFRRDGSPLHF
V: TRBV11-3; J: TRBJ1-1; D: TRBD1; size: few; DNA: TGTGCCAGCAGCTCACCCTCTACAGGGGATAGAACTGAAGCTTTCTTT; CDR3: CASSSPSTGDRTEAFF
V: TRBV4-3; J: TRBJ2-1; D: TRBD1; size: .; DNA: TGCGCCAGCAGCCAGTTAGGACAGGGTTGGTCTGAGCAGTTCTTC; CDR3: CASSQLGQGWSEQFF
V: TRBV28; J: TRBJ1-1; D: .; size: few; DNA: TGTGCCAGCAGTTTATGGGGCTCAGGGTACGGTTTCTTT; CDR3: CASSLWGSGYGFF
V: TRBV11-2; J: TRBJ1-2; D: .; size: .; DNA: TGTGCCAGCAGCTTAGGGGGCAGGGTCCCTGGCTACACCTTC; CDR3: CASSLGGRVPGYTF
V: TRBV6-1; J: TRBJ2-5; D: .; size: .; DNA: TGTGCCAGCAGTGGGACAGTGGAGACCCAGTACTTC; CDR3: CASSGTVETQYF
V: TRBV18; J: TRBJ1-1; D: TRBD1; size: .; DNA: TGTGCCAGCTCGGGACAGTCGAACACTGAAGCTTTCTTT; CDR3: CASSGQSNTEAFF
V: TRBV5-5; J: TRBJ1-2; D: TRBD1; size: few; DNA: TGTGCCAGCAGCCCGACCCACAGGGGAGGTGGCTACACCTTC; CDR3: CASSPTHRGGGYTF
V: TRBV2; J: TRBJ2-2; D: .; size: .; DNA: TGTGCCAGCAGTCGACAGGTTACGAACACCGGGGAGCTGTTTTTT; CDR3: CASSRQVTNTGELFF
V: TRBV6-5; J: TRBJ1-2; D: TRBD1; size: .; DNA: TGTGCCAGAAGAACTGCCGGGACAGGGGGTGGCTACACCTTC; CDR3: CARRTAGTGGGYTF
V: TRBV4-3; J: TRBJ2-7; D: .; size: few; DNA: TGCGCCAGCAGCCAAAGTGCTACCCACTACGAGCAGTACTTC; CDR3: CASSQSATHYEQYF
V: TRBV6-6; J: TRBJ1-3; D: .; size: few; DNA: TGTGCCAGCAATGGCCGACTTTTCGGAAACACCATATATTTT; CDR3: CASNGRLFGNTIYF
V: TRBV5-1; J: TRBJ1-6; D: TRBD1; size: few; DNA: TGCGCCAGCAGCCGGGACAGCAATTCACCCCTCCACTTT; CDR3: CASSRDSNSPLHF
V: TRBV13; J: TRBJ1-3; D: .; size: few; DNA: TGTGCCAGCAGCGCGGACTCAGCTTACTCTGGAAACACCATATATTTT; CDR3: CASSADSAYSGNTIYF
V: TRBV6-5; J: TRBJ2-7; D: .; size: few; DNA: TGTGCCAGCAGTTACACGCGATACTACGAGCAGTACTTC; CDR3: CASSYTRYYEQYF
V: TRBV5-4; J: TRBJ2-3; D: .; size: .; DNA: TGTGCCAGCAGCTTGGGGAGGCCAGGGGATCGCACAGATACGCAGTATTTT; CDR3: CASSLGRPGDRTDTQYF
V: TRBV5-1; J: TRBJ1-2; D: .; size: few; DNA: TGCGCCAGCAGACGGGGTAGTTTTGTCTATGGCTACACCTTC; CDR3: CASRRGSFVYGYTF
V: TRBV18; J: TRBJ2-7; D: TRBD1; size: few; DNA: TGTGCCAGCTCACCACCGGGACAGGCGACGATGGAGCAGTACTTC; CDR3: CASSPPGQATMEQYF
V: TRBV6-1; J: TRBJ1-5; D: .; size: .; DNA: TGTGCCAGCAGTGAATGGGGGGGCGGTCAGCCCCAGCATTTT; CDR3: CASSEWGGGQPQHF
V: TRBV19; J: TRBJ1-5; D: .; size: .; DNA: TGTGCCAGTAGTACGTCTGGGGCTCAGCCCCAGCATTTT; CDR3: CASSTSGAQPQHF
V: TRBV28; J: TRBJ1-3; D: .; size: .; DNA: TGTGCCAGCAGTTTAACGGAGAACACCATATATTTT; CDR3: CASSLTENTIYF
V: TRBV9; J: TRBJ2-5; D: .; size: .; DNA: TGTGCCAGCAGCGTAGGGGGAGTCCAAGAGACCCAGTACTTC; CDR3: CASSVGGVQETQYF
V: TRBV5-6; J: TRBJ1-5; D: .; size: .; DNA: TGTGCCAGCAGCTTGATGACAAGTAATCAGCCCCAGCATTTT; CDR3: CASSLMTSNQPQHF
V: TRBV15; J: TRBJ1-1; D: TRBD1; size: .; DNA: TGTGCCACCAGCAGAGCCTCCGGGACAGGGGGTACTGAAGCTTTCTTT; CDR3: CATSRASGTGGTEAFF
V: TRBV4-3; J: TRBJ2-1; D: TRBD2; size: few; DNA: TGCGCCAGCAGCCAAGATCGGGGGGGCTTAGGCTCCTACAATGAGCAGTTCTTC; CDR3: CASSQDRGGLGSYNEQFF
V: TRBV5-4; J: TRBJ2-3; D: TRBD2; size: few; DNA: TGTGCCAGCAGCTCCCCTAGCGGGGTCCCCAGCACAGATACGCAGTATTTT; CDR3: CASSSPSGVPSTDTQYF
V: TRBV5-1; J: TRBJ1-2; D: .; size: .; DNA: TGCGCCAGCAGCTTGGGTTCAGGGGTCTATGGCTACACCTTC; CDR3: CASSLGSGVYGYTF
V: TRBV27; J: TRBJ1-2; D: .; size: few; DNA: TGTGCCAGCAGTCCCCGGGGGTATGGCTACACCTTC; CDR3: CASSPRGYGYTF
V: TRBV7-6; J: TRBJ2-3; D: TRBD1; size: few; DNA: TGTGCCAGCAGCTTAGGACAGGGGACGGTCACAGATACGCAGTATTTT; CDR3: CASSLGQGTVTDTQYF
V: TRBV6-1; J: TRBJ1-1; D: TRBD1; size: few; DNA: TGTGCCAGCAGTGAACACTGGGACAGCGTTAACACTGAAGCTTTCTTT; CDR3: CASSEHWDSVNTEAFF
V: TRBV4-2; J: TRBJ1-1; D: .; size: few; DNA: TGTGCCAGCAGCCAAGGCCTGGGGGGAGGGAGATTTATGAACACTGAAGCTTTCTTT; CDR3: CASSQGLGGGRFMNTEAFF
V: TRBV9; J: TRBJ1-4; D: .; size: few; DNA: TGTGCCAGCAGCTCGCGAGGTCTTAATGAAAAACTGTTTTTT; CDR3: CASSSRGLNEKLFF
V: TRBV7-3; J: TRBJ1-5; D: .; size: .; DNA: TGTGCCAGCAGCTTAAGCGGGGGTGGTCAGCCCCAGCATTTT; CDR3: CASSLSGGGQPQHF
V: TRBV6-5; J: TRBJ1-6; D: .; size: .; DNA: TGTGCCAGCAGTTATAACACGGGGATCTCTTCACCCCTCCACTTT; CDR3: CASSYNTGISSPLHF
V: TRBV28; J: TRBJ1-6; D: TRBD1; size: .; DNA: TGTGCCAGCAGTTCGGGACAGCAGAATTCACCCCTCCACTTT; CDR3: CASSSGQQNSPLHF
V: TRBV28; J: TRBJ1-1; D: .; size: .; DNA: TGTGCCAGCCGTCAGGGAGGCACTGAAGCTTTCTTT; CDR3: CASRQGGTEAFF
V: TRBV2; J: TRBJ1-1; D: TRBD1; size: few; DNA: TGTGCCACCGCGCAACAGGGGAAGGGGAACACTGAAGCTTTCTTT; CDR3: CATAQQGKGNTEAFF
V: TRBV2; J: TRBJ1-4; D: TRBD1; size: few; DNA: TGTGCCAGCAGGAAAGTACAGGGGACTAATGAAAAACTGTTTTTT; CDR3: CASRKVQGTNEKLFF
V: TRBV19; J: TRBJ2-7; D: .; size: .; DNA: TGTGCCAGTAGTGCCGGGACATCCGGGCTCGAGCAGTACTTC; CDR3: CASSAGTSGLEQYF
V: TRBV7-2; J: TRBJ2-7; D: .; size: .; DNA: TGTGCCAGCAGCTTAGTTTCTAGCGTTTACGAGCAGTACTTC; CDR3: CASSLVSSVYEQYF
V: TRBV2; J: TRBJ1-6; D: .; size: few; DNA: TGTGCCAGCAGTGAAGCGCGAGGGAATTCACCCCTCCACTTT; CDR3: CASSEARGNSPLHF
V: TRBV28; J: TRBJ1-5; D: .; size: .; DNA: TGTGCCAGCAGTCCCTCCGGGGGAATTAGCAATCAGCCCCAGCATTTT; CDR3: CASSPSGGISNQPQHF
V: TRBV5-1; J: TRBJ1-4; D: .; size: .; DNA: TGCGCCAGCCGACAGCCCAAGGGGGAAAAACTGTTTTTT; CDR3: CASRQPKGEKLFF
V: TRBV5-1; J: TRBJ2-5; D: .; size: .; DNA: TGCGCCAGCAGCCCAGGTCTCGGGACAAGCTATCAAGAGACCCAGTACTTC; CDR3: CASSPGLGTSYQETQYF